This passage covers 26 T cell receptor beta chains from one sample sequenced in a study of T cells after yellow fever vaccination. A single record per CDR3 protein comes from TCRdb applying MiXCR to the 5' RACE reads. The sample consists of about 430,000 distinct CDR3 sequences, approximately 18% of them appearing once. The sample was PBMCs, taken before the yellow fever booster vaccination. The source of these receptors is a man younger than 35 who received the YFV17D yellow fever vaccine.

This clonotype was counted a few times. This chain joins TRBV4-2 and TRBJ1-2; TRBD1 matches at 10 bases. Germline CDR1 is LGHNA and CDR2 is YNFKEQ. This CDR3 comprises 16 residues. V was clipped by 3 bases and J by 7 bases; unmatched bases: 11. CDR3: CASSHTSGQGSTGYTF. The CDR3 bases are TGTGCCAGCAGCCACACCTCGGGACAGGGGAGTACTGGCTACACCTTC.

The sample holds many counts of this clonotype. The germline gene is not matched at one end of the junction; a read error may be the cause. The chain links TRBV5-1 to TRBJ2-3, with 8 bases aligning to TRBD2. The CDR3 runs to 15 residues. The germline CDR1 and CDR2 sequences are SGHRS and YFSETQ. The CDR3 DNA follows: TGTGCCAGCAGCTTCTCCGGGGGGGCGGGAGATACGCAGTATTTT. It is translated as CASSFSGGAGDTQYF.

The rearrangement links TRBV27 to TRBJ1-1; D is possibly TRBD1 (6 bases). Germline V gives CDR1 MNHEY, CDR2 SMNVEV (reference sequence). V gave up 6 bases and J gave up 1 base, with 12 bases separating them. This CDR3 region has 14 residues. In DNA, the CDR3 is TGTGCCAGCAGGGGCCGACAGGCGAACACTGAAGCTTTCTTT. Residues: CASRGRQANTEAFF.

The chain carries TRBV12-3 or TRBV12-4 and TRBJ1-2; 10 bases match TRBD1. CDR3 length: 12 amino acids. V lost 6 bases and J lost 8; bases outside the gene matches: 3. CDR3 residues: CASRGQGIGYTF. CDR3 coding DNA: TGTGCCAGCAGGGGACAGGGGATCGGCTACACCTTC.

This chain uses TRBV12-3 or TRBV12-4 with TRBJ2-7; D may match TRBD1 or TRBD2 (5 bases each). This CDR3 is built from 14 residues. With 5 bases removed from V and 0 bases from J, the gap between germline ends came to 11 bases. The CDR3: CASSGTGSSYEQYV. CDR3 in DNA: TGTGCCAGCAGTGGGACGGGAAGCTCCTACGAGCAGTACGTC.

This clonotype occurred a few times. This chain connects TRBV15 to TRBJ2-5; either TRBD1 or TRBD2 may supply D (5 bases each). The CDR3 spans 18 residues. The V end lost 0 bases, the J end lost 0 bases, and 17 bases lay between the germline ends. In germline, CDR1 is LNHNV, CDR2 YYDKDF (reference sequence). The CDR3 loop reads CATSRDLDSQLDQETQYF. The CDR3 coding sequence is TGTGCCACCAGCAGAGATCTTGACAGCCAACTAGACCAAGAGACCCAGTACTTC.

CDR3 residues: CASSPGGNYNSPLHF. CDR3 DNA sequence: TGTGCCAGCAGCCCAGGGGGCAACTATAATTCACCCCTCCACTTT. This rearrangement joins TRBV7-2 to TRBJ1-6; 8 bases fit TRBD1. The CDR3 has 15 residues. Germline CDR1 and CDR2: SGHTA and FQGNSA. V lost 5 bases, J lost 3 bases, and 3 bases stayed unmatched. The full variable domain, rest sourced from reference TRBV7-2 and TRBJ1-6, is GAGVSQSPSNKVTEKGKDVELRCDPISGHTALYWYRQSLGQGLEFLIYFQGNSAPDKSGLPSDRFSAERTGGSVSTLTIQRTQQEDSAVYLCASSPGGNYNSPLHFGNGTRLTVT.

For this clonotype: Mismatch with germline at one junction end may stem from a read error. DNA for the CDR3: TGTGCCAGCTCCCCACGGAACAGGGGGCGGGAAGATACGCAGTATTTT. Its translation is CASSPRNRGREDTQYF. The chain links TRBV18 to TRBJ2-3; TRBD1 matches 9 bases. The CDR3 is 16 residues long. Germline V gives CDR1 KGHSH, CDR2 LQKENI.

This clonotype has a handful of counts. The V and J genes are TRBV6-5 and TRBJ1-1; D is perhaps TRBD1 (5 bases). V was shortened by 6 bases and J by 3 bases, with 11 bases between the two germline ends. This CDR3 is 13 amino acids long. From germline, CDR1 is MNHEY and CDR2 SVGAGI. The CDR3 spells CASRRDGYTEAFF. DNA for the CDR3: TGTGCCAGCAGAAGGGACGGGTACACTGAAGCTTTCTTT.

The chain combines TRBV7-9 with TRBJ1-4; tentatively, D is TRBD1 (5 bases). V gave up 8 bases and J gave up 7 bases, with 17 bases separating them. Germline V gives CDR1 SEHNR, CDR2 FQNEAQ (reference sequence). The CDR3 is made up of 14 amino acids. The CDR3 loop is CASGPEGKTEKLFF. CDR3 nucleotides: TGTGCCAGCGGCCCGGAGGGGAAAACTGAAAAACTGTTTTTT.

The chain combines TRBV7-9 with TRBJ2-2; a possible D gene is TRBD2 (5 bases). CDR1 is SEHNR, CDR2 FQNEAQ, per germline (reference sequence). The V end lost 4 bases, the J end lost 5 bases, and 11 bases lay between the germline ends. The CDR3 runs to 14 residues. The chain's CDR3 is CASSYLTTTGELFF. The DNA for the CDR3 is TGTGCCAGCAGCTATTTGACTACTACCGGGGAGCTGTTTTTT.

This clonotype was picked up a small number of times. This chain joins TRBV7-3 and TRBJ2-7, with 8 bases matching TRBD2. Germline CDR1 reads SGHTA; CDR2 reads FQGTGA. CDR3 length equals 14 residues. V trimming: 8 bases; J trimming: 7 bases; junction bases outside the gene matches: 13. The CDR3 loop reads CASAYTGGDSEQYF. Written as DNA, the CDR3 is TGTGCCAGCGCCTACACCGGGGGGGACTCGGAGCAGTACTTC.

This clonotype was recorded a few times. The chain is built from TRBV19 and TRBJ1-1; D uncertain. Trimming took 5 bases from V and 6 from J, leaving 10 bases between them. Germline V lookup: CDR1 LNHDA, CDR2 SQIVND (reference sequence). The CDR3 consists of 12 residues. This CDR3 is CASSPLGSEAFF. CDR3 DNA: TGTGCCAGTAGTCCCTTAGGCTCTGAAGCTTTCTTT. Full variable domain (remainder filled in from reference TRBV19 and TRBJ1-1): DGGITQSPKYLFRKEGQNVTLSCEQNLNHDAMYWYRQDPGQGLRLIYYSQIVNDFQKGDIAEGYSVSREKKESFPLTVTSAQKNPTAFYLCASSPLGSEAFFGQGTRLTVV.

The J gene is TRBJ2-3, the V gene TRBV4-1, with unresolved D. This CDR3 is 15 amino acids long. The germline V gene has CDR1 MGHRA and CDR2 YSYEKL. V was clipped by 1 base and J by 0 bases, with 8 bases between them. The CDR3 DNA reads TGCGCCAGCAGCCAAGGACAACCGAGCACAGATACGCAGTATTTT. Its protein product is CASSQGQPSTDTQYF.

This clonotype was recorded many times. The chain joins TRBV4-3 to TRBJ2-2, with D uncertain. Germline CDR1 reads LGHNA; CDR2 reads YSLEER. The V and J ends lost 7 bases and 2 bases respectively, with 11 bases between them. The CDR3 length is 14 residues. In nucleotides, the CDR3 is TGCGCCAGCAATCGAGACGTAAACACCGGGGAGCTGTTTTTT. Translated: CASNRDVNTGELFF.

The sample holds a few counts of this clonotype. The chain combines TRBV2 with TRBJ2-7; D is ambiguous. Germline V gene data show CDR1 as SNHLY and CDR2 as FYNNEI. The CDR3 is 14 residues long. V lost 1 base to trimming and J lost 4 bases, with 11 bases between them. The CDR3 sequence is CASSEGGWQYEQYF. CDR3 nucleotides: TGTGCCAGCAGTGAAGGAGGATGGCAGTACGAGCAGTACTTC.

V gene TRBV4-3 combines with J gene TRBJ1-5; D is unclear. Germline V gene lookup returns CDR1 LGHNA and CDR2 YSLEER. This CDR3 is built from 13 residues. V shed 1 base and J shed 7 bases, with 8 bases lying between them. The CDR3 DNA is TGCGCCAGCAGCCAAGGGTTGGAGCAGCCCCAGCATTTT. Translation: CASSQGLEQPQHF.

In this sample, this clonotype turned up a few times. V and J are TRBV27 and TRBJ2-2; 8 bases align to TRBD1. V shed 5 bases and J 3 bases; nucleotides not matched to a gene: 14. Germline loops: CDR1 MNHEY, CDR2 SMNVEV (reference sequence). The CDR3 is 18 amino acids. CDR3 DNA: TGTGCCAGCAGTGACCCTTTCCTCAGGGGGCGGGACACCGGGGAGCTGTTTTTT. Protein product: CASSDPFLRGRDTGELFF.

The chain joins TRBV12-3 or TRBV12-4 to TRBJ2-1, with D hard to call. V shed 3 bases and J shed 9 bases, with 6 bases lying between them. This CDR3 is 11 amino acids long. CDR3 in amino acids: CASSFSGEQFF. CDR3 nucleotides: TGTGCCAGCAGTTTTTCTGGTGAGCAGTTCTTC.

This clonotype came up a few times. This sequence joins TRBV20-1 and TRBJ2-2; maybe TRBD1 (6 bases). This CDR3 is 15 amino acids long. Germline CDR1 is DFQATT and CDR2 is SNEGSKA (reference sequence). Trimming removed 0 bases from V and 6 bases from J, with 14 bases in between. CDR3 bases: TGCAGTGCTAGAGATGGGAAGAAGGGGGCCGGGGAGCTGTTTTTT. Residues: CSARDGKKGAGELFF.

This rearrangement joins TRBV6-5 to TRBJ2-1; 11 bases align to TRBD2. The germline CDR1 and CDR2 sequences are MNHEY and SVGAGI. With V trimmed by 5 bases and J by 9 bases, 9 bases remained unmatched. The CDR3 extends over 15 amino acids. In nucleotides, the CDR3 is TGTGCCAGCAGTGTAGCGGGGGGGTCTTCGTCTGAGCAGTTCTTC. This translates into CASSVAGGSSSEQFF.

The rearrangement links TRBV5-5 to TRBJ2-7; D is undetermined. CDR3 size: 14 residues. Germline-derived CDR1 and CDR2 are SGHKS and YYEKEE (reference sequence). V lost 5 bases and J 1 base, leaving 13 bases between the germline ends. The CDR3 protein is CASSDVSGSYEQYV. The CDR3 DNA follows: TGTGCCAGCAGTGATGTTTCGGGTTCCTACGAGCAGTACGTC.

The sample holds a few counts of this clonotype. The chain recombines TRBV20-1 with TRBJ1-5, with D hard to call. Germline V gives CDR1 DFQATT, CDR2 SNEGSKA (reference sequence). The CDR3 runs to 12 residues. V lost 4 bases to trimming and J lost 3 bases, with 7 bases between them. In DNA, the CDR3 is TGCAGTGCTACGCCCGTCAATCAGCCCCAGCATTTT. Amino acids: CSATPVNQPQHF.

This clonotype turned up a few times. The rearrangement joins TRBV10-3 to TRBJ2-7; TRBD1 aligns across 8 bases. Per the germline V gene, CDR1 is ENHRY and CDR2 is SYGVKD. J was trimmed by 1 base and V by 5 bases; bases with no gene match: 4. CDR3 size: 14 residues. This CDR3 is CAISPRTGSYEQYV. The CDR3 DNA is TGTGCCATCAGTCCACGGACAGGGTCCTACGAGCAGTACGTC.

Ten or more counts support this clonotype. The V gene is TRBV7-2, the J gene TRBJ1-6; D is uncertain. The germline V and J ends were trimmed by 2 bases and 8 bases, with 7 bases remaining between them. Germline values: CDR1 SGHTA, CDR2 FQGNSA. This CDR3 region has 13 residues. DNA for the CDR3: TGTGCCAGCAGCTTAACCGGATATTCACCCCTCCACTTT. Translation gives CASSLTGYSPLHF. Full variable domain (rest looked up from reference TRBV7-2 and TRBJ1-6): GAGVSQSPSNKVTEKGKDVELRCDPISGHTALYWYRQSLGQGLEFLIYFQGNSAPDKSGLPSDRFSAERTGGSVSTLTIQRTQQEDSAVYLCASSLTGYSPLHFGNGTRLTVT.

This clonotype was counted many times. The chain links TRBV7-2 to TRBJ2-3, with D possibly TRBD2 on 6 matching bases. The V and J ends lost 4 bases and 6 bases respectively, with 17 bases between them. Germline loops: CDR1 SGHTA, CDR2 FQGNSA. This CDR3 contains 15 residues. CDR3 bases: TGTGCCAGCAGCTCCGTGGAGGGGTCCGTCGATACGCAGTATTTT. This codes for CASSSVEGSVDTQYF.